These 9 T cell receptor beta chains originate from one sample sequenced in a study of shared clonotypes between healthy human individuals. Profiled with immunoSEQ multiplex PCR; TCRdb holds only in-frame clones, not every one. The table includes about 2.3 million clones, 80% to 95% detected once. The sample comprised naive CD4+ T cells from PBMCs. The subset: CD45RA+ positively selected. The receptors were gathered from a man between 18 and 35 years old in good health. Some clones in this sample may be carry-over from other donors' samples.

The chain recombines TRBV15 with TRBJ1-3; D unresolved. This CDR3 has 16 residues. Germline V gene sequence: CDR1 LNHNV, CDR2 YYDKDF (reference sequence). V was cut by 0 bases and J by 0 bases, with 9 bases left in between. Written as DNA, the CDR3 is TGTGCCACCAGCAGAGATAGAGCCGACTCTGGAAACACCATATATTTT. This gives the protein CATSRDRADSGNTIYF.

This chain uses TRBV27 with TRBJ2-2; TRBD2 is a possible D gene (6 bases). CDR3 length: 16 residues. Germline CDR1 and CDR2: MNHEY and SMNVEV (reference sequence). V lost 8 bases and J lost 7, with 23 bases in between. CDR3 bases: TGTGCCAGCCGTAACTCGGAGGGTTTTGGTGTCGGGGAGCTGTTTTTT. Translation: CASRNSEGFGVGELFF.

The chain employs TRBV19 and TRBJ1-1; TRBD1 agrees at 8 bases. V lost 5 bases, J lost 4 bases, and 3 bases stayed unmatched. The CDR3 is 13 residues long. In germline, CDR1 is LNHDA, CDR2 SQIVND (reference sequence). Here the CDR3 DNA reads TGTGCCAGTAGTCTAGGACAGGGCACTGAAGCTTTCTTT. It codes for CASSLGQGTEAFF.

The V gene is TRBV18, the J gene TRBJ2-7; 10 bases match TRBD2. Losses at the gene ends were 6 bases for V and 5 bases for J; bases not matched to a gene: 10. This CDR3 comprises 15 residues. Germline CDR1 KGHSH, CDR2 LQKENI. This chain's CDR3 is CASSPKSGTSDEQYF. The CDR3 bases are TGTGCCAGCTCCCCCAAATCCGGGACTAGCGACGAGCAGTACTTC.

The CDR3 sequence: CASSMGLAGGPGEQYF. The DNA of the CDR3 is TGCGCCAGCAGCATGGGGTTGGCGGGAGGGCCGGGAGAGCAGTACTTC. The rearrangement joins TRBV5-1 to TRBJ2-7; 9 bases fit TRBD2. Germline CDR1 is SGHRS and CDR2 is YFSETQ. J was trimmed by 7 bases and V by 4 bases; bases with no gene match: 15. CDR3 length: 16 amino acids.

This clone was counted a few times. The chain is built from TRBV5-1 and TRBJ2-2; D is unresolved. Trimming took off 4 bases at V and 8 bases at J, with 12 bases between the two ends. The CDR3 totals 13 residues. From germline, CDR1 is SGHRS and CDR2 YFSETQ. CDR3 loop: CASSPEGWGELFF. The CDR3 DNA reads TGCGCCAGCAGCCCCGAAGGGTGGGGGGAGCTGTTTTTT. The full variable domain, completed using reference TRBV5-1 and TRBJ2-2, is KAGVTQTPRYLIKTRGQQVTLSCSPISGHRSVSWYQQTPGQGLQFLFEYFSETQRNKGNFPGRFSGRQFSNSRSEMNVSTLELGDSALYLCASSPEGWGELFFGEGSRLTVL.

The rearrangement joins TRBV18 to TRBJ1-1; D perhaps matches TRBD1 (6 bases). The germline V and J ends were trimmed by 2 bases and 2 bases, with 9 bases remaining between them. Germline lookup yields CDR1 KGHSH and CDR2 LQKENI. The CDR3 has 14 amino acids. In DNA, the CDR3 is TGTGCCAGCTCACCAGCAGGGGTAAACACTGAAGCTTTCTTT. Translation gives CASSPAGVNTEAFF.

This clone has just a few counts. The J gene is TRBJ1-1, the V gene TRBV5-1, with D uncertain. The germline gives CDR1 SGHRS, CDR2 YFSETQ. V lost 4 bases, J lost 1 base, and 11 bases lay in between. The CDR3 sequence is 14 residues long. The CDR3: CASSSPLRNTEAFF. CDR3 bases: TGCGCCAGCAGCAGTCCATTGAGGAACACTGAAGCTTTCTTT. Based on the CDR3 plus reference TRBV5-1 and TRBJ1-1, the full variable domain is KAGVTQTPRYLIKTRGQQVTLSCSPISGHRSVSWYQQTPGQGLQFLFEYFSETQRNKGNFPGRFSGRQFSNSRSEMNVSTLELGDSALYLCASSSPLRNTEAFFGQGTRLTVV.

This clone was observed a single time. The V gene is TRBV13, the J gene TRBJ2-6, with D unresolved. This CDR3 spans 14 amino acids. Trimming removed 1 base from V and 3 bases from J, with 4 bases in between. Per the germline V gene, CDR1 is PRHDT and CDR2 is FYEKMQ (reference sequence). The CDR3 is CASSLVVGANVLTF. CDR3 nucleotide sequence: TGTGCCAGCAGCTTAGTGGTTGGGGCCAACGTCCTGACTTTC.